This entry lists 2 T cell receptor beta chains sequenced from one sample in a study of Ad26.COV2.S vaccination and SARS-CoV-2 variants. As for treatment: approximately 18 received Ad26.COV2.S at low or high dose, single or two shots; roughly five received placebo; per-sample allocation not given. Sampling was performed 63 days after the first vaccine or placebo injection. Method: immunoSEQ multiplex PCR; TCRdb's copy keeps in-frame clones and lacks some. This sample has about 400,000 clones, with around 82% found just once. Sample: peripheral blood, taken in a trial of Ad26.COV2.S vaccine versus placebo. The receptors shown here come from a person aged 18-65 years who received the Ad26.COV2.S COVID-19 vaccine or a placebo.

The chain employs TRBV5-5 and TRBJ2-1; 8 positions agree with TRBD1. The CDR3 extends over 14 amino acids. V was clipped by 0 bases and J by 9 bases; unmatched bases: 5. Germline V gene sequence: CDR1 SGHKS, CDR2 YYEKEE (reference sequence). In DNA, the CDR3 is TGTGCCAGCAGCTTGGTGCCAGGGGGCGGTGAGCAGTTCTTC. Protein product: CASSLVPGGGEQFF.

The CDR3 region is CASSQDTWYSRGEQYF. CDR3 nucleotide sequence: TGTGCCAGCAGCCAAGATACGTGGTACAGCCGGGGTGAGCAGTACTTC. The chain recombines TRBV3-1 (or the pseudogene TRBV3-2) with TRBJ2-7; perhaps TRBD2 as D (5 bases). Germline V gives CDR1 LGHDT, CDR2 YNNKEL (reference sequence). The length of the CDR3 is 16 residues. V shed 0 bases and J shed 7 bases, with 19 bases lying between them.